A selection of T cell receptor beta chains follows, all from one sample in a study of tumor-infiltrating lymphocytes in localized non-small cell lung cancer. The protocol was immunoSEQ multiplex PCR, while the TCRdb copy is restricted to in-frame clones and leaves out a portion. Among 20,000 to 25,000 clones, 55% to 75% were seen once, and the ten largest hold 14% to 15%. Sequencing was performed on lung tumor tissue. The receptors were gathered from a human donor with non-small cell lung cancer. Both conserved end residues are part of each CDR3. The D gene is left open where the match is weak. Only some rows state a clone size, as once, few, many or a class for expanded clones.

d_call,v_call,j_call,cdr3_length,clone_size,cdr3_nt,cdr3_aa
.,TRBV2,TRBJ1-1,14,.,TGTGCCAGCAGTGAAGCGACTGTGAACACTGAAGCTTTCTTT,CASSEATVNTEAFF
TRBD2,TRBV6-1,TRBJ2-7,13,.,TGTGCCAGCAGCTCCAGCGGGGGGTACGAGCAGTACTTC,CASSSSGGYEQYF
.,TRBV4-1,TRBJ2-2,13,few,TGCGCCAGCAGCTGGGACGGGACCGGGGAGCTGTTTTTT,CASSWDGTGELFF
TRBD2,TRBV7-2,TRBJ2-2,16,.,TGTGCCAGCAGCCCTGGGGCTAGCGGGAGATCCGGGGAGCTGTTTTTT,CASSPGASGRSGELFF
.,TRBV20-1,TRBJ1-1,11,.,TGCAGGGGGGGGAGAAAGACTGAAGCTTTCTTT,CRGGRKTEAFF
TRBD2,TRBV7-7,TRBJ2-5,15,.,TGTGCCAGCAGCCCCTCTGGGACTAGCGTAGAGACCCAGTACTTC,CASSPSGTSVETQYF
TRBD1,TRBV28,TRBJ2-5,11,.,TGTGGGACAGGCAACGGGGAGACCCAGTACTTC,CGTGNGETQYF
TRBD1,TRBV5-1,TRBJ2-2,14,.,TGCGCCAGCAGGGGACAGGCGAACACCGGGGAGCTGTTTTTT,CASRGQANTGELFF
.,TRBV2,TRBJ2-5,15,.,TGTGCCAGCAGTGAGGAGCGACCCTTACAAGAGACCCAGTACTTC,CASSEERPLQETQYF
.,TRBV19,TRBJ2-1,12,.,TGTGCCAGTAGTAGGGGACTCAATGAGCAGTTCTTC,CASSRGLNEQFF
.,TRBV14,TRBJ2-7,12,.,TGTGCCAGCAGCCGGGATGCGGGCCTCCAGTACTTC,CASSRDAGLQYF
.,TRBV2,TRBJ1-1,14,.,TGTGCCAGCAGTGAAAGTACGGGGCCCGGAACGGCTTTCTTT,CASSESTGPGTAFF